This T cell receptor (beta chain) was documented in a study of T cell changes during pregnancy in multiple sclerosis (dated by TCRdb to between 2018 and 2021). Regarding the study in general: In women with multiple sclerosis, the researchers looked at how the T cell repertoire shifted as pregnancy progressed.

The library relied on the immunoSEQ multiplex PCR assay. This immuneACCESS table, as held by TCRdb, lists in-frame sequences with V and J called but not all clones. Of the missing ones, under half trace to an unresolved V gene in checked studies; the others have no known cause. This sample holds 55,000 to 65,000 clones; around 93% were observed only once. The biggest ten clones account for around 1.7% of the sample. Counted from cysteine to phenylalanine, this CDR3 has 15 amino acids. Here the CDR3 DNA is all that survives: 45 bases in frame from base 1. CDR1 SGHTA and CDR2 FQGNSA are derived from the germline V gene. Trimming removed 1 base from V and 8 bases from J; the gene matches leave 4 bases unexplained. About this clone itself: This clone's antigen is unknown. No per-base quality is available; no much larger clone lies one base away.

The chain couples TRBV7-2 to TRBJ1-4, with TRBD1 matching 10 junction bases. This TCR derives from a female donor with multiple sclerosis, enrolled in a pregnancy study. Sequenced here: peripheral blood, sampled after pregnancy. CDR3 region: CASSLGDRGREKLFF. Read as DNA, the sequence is TGTGCCAGCAGCTTAGGGGACAGGGGACGGGAAAAACTGTTTTTT.